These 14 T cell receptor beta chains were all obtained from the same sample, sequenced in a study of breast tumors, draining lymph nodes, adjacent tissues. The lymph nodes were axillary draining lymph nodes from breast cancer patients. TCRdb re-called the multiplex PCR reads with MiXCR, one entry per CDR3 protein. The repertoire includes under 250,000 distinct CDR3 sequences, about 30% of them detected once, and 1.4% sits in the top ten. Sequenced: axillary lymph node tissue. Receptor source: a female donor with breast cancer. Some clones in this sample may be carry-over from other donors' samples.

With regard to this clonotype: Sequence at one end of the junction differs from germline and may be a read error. CDR3 nucleotides: TGTGCCAGCAACTTAAATCGGGGCCCGAACTACGAGCAGTACTTC. Translation: CASNLNRGPNYEQYF. The genes are TRBV11-3 and TRBJ2-7; D may be TRBD1 or TRBD2 (5 bases each). Germline-derived CDR1 and CDR2 are SGHNT and YENEEA. The CDR3 covers 15 residues.

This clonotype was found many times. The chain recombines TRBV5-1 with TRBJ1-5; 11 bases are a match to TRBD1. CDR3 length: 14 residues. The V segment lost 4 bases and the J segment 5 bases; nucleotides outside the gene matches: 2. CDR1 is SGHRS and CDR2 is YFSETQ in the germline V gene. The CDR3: CASSVGQGDQPQHF. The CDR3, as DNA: TGCGCCAGCAGCGTGGGACAGGGGGATCAGCCCCAGCATTTT.

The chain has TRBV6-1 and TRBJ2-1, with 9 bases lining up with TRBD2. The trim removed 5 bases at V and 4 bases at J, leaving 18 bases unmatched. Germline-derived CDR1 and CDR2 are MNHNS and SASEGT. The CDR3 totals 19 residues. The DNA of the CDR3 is TGTGCCAGCAGTCCTCGGGGTAGCGGGAGATCCCAAATATACAATGAGCAGTTCTTC. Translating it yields CASSPRGSGRSQIYNEQFF.

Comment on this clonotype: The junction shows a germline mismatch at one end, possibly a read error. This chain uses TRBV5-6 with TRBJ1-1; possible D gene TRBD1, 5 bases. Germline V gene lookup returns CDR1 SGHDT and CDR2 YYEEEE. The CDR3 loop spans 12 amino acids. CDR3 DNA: TGTGCCAGCGTTAAATGGGGGACTGAAGCTTCCTTT. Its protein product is CASVKWGTEASF.

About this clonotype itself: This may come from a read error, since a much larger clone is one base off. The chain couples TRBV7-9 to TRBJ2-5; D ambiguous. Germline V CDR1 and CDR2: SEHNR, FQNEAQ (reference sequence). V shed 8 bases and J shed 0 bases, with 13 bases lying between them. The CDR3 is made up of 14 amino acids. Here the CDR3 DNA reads TGTGCCAGCGGTTTGACCAGGTACCAAGAGACCCAGTACTTC. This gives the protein CASGLTRYQETQYF.

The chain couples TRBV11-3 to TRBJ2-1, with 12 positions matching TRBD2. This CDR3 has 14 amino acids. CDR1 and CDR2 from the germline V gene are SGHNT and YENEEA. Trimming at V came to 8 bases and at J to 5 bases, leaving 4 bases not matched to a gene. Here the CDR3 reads CASASGRVDNEQFF. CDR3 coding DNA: TGTGCCAGCGCTAGCGGGAGGGTGGACAATGAGCAGTTCTTC.

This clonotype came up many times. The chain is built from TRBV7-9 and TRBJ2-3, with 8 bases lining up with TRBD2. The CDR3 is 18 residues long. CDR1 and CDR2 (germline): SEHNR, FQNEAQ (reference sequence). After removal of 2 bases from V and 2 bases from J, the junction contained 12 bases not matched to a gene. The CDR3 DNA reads TGTGCCAGCAGCTTAACCCTCTTGGCGGGAGGTTCCACAGATACGCAGTATTTT. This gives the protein CASSLTLLAGGSTDTQYF.

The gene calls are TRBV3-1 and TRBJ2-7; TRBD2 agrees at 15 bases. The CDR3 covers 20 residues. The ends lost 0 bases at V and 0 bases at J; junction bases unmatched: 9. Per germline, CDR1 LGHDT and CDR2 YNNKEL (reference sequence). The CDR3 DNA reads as TGTGCCAGCAGCCAAGACGGGTTGGGACTAGCGGGAGGAGGCTCCTACGAGCAGTACTTC. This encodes CASSQDGLGLAGGGSYEQYF.

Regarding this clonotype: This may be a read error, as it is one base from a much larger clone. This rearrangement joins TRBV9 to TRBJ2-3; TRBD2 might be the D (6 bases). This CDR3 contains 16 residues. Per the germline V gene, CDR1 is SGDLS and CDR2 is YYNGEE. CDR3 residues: CVSSVAGGASTDTQYF. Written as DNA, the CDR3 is TGTGTCAGCAGCGTAGCTGGCGGGGCTAGCACAGATACGCAGTATTTT.

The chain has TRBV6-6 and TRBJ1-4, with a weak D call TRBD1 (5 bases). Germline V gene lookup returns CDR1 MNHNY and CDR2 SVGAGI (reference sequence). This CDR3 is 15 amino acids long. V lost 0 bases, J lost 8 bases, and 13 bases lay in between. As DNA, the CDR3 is TGTGCCAGCAGTTACTCGAACAGGAATAGGGAAAAACTGTTTTTT. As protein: CASSYSNRNREKLFF.

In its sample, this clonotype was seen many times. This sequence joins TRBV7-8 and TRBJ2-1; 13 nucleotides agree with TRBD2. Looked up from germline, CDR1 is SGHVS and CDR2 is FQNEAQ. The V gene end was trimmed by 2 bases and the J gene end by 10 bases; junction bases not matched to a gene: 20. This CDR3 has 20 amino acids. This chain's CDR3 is CASSLRVAGGTSGRAREQFF. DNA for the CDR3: TGTGCCAGCAGCTTAAGAGTGGCAGGGGGCACTAGCGGGAGGGCCAGGGAGCAGTTCTTC.

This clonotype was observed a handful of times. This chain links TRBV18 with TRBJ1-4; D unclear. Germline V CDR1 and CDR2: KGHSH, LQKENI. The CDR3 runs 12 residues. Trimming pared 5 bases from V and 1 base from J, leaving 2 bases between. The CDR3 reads CASSVTNEKLFF. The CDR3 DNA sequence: TGTGCCAGCTCAGTAACTAATGAAAAACTGTTTTTT.

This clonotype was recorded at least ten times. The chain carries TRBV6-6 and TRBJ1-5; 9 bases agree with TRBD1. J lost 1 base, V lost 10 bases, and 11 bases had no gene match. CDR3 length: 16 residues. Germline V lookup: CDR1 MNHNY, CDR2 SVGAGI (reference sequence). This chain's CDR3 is CATNNLDRGSNQPQHF. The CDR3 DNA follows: TGTGCCACCAATAACTTGGACAGGGGAAGCAATCAGCCCCAGCATTTT.

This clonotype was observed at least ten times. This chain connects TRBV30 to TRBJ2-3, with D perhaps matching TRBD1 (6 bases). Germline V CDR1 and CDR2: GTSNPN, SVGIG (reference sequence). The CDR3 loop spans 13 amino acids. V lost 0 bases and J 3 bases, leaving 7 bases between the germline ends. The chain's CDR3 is CAWSVRGTDTQYF. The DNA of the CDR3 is TGTGCCTGGAGTGTAAGGGGGACAGATACGCAGTATTTT.